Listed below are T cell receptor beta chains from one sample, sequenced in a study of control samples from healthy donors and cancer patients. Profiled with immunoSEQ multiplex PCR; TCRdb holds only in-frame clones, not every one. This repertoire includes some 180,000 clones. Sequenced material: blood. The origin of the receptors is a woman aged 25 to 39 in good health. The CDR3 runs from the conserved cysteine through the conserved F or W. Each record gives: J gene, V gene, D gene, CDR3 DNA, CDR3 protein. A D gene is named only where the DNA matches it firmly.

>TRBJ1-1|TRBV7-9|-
TGTGCCAGCAGCTTAGGGTCAGGCAAAGCTTTCTTT
CASSLGSGKAFF
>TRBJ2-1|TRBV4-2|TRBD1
TGTGCCAGCAGCCTTCAGGGGGTTAAGAATGAGCAGTTCTTC
CASSLQGVKNEQFF
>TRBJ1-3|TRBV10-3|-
TGTGCCCCCCTCCTAAGGCGCTTCTCTGGAAACACCATATATTTT
CAPLLRRFSGNTIYF
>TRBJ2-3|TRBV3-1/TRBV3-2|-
TGTGCCAGCAGCCTGGGAAACAGCCTTAGCACAGATACGCAGTATTTT
CASSLGNSLSTDTQYF
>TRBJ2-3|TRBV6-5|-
TGTGCCAGCAGTCTATCGGGACAAGTCACAGATACGCAGTATTTT
CASSLSGQVTDTQYF
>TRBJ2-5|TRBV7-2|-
TGTGCCAGCAGCCCCAACAGGGATGAGACCCAGTACTTC
CASSPNRDETQYF
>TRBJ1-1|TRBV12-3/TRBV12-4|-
TGTGCCAGCAGTCGGGGACGGACCTATGAAGCTTTCTTT
CASSRGRTYEAFF
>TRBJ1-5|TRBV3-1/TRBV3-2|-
TGTGCCAGCAGCCCCGGGACCGGTAATCAGCCCCAGCATTTT
CASSPGTGNQPQHF
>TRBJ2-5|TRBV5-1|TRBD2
TGCGCCAGCAGTCGTAGCGGGGGGGTGCAAGAGACCCAGTACTTC
CASSRSGGVQETQYF
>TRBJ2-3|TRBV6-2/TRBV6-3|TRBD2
TGTGCCAGCAGTTACCCGACTAGCGGGGGGGCGGGCCTCGGCACAGATACGCAGTATTTT
CASSYPTSGGAGLGTDTQYF
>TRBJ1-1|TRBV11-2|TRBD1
TGTGCCAGCAGCTTAGGGTTTAGGGGGCACACTGAAGCTTTCTTT
CASSLGFRGHTEAFF
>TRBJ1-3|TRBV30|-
TGTGCCTGGAGCGGCGGGTTGCGAAACACCATATATTTT
CAWSGGLRNTIYF
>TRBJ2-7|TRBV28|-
TGTGCCAGCAGTTCAAACTCCTACGAGCAGTACTTC
CASSSNSYEQYF
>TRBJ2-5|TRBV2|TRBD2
TGTGCCAGCAGAGCTAGCGGGGGGTTGGAGACCCAGTACTTC
CASRASGGLETQYF
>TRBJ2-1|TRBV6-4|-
TGTGCCAGCAGTGACCTCCTCCAAGGGGAGAGGAGTGAGCAGTTCTTC
CASSDLLQGERSEQFF
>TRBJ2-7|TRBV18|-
TGTGCCAGCTCCCCACCCTCCTACGAGCAGTACTTC
CASSPPSYEQYF
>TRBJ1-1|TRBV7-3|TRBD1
TGTGCCAGCAGCTCCTCAGGGACAGGGAACACTGAAGCTTTCTTT
CASSSSGTGNTEAFF
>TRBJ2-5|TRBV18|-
TGTGCCAGCTCACCCCCTTGGGGAGATAGCAAGACCCAGTACTTC
CASSPPWGDSKTQYF
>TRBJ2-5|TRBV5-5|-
TGTGCCAGCAGCTTGGTTCAGGGGGGTGAGACCCAGTACTTC
CASSLVQGGETQYF
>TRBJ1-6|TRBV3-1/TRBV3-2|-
TGTGCCAGCAGCCAAGGGGCGGGGAGGATGGCCCTCCACTTT
CASSQGAGRMALHF
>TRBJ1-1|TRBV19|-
TGTGCCAGTAGTATGGCCGGACGGCTGAACACTGAAGCTTTCTTT
CASSMAGRLNTEAFF
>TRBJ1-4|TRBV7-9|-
TGTGCCAGCAGCTCCGAGCGGGGGGCGGGTGAAAAACTGTTTTTT
CASSSERGAGEKLFF
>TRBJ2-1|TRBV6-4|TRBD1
TGTGCCAGCAACGAGACAGGGGGCGGGGAGCAGTTCTTC
CASNETGGGEQFF
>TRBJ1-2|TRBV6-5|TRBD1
TGTGCCAGCGGGGAGGGGGCCCTTTATGGCTACACCTTC
CASGEGALYGYTF
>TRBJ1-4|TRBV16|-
TGTGCCAGCAGCCAAAAGTCTCCCGCTAGTGGTAATGAAAAACTGTTTTTT
CASSQKSPASGNEKLFF
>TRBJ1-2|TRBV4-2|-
TGTGCCAGCAGCCAAGATAGGACAACTCGGGAAGGCTACACCTTC
CASSQDRTTREGYTF
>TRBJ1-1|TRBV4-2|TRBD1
TGTGCCAGCAGCCAGAAACAGGGGGCGGGAGGGACTGAAGCTTTCTTT
CASSQKQGAGGTEAFF
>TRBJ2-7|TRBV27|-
TGTGCCAGCAGAACTAGCCAGAGGGCTTACGAGCAGTACTTC
CASRTSQRAYEQYF
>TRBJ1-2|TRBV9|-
TGTGCCAGCAGGGACAGCGCTAACTATGGCTACACCTTC
CASRDSANYGYTF
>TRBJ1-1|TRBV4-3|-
TGCGCCAGCAGCCAAGTAGGTTTCGGGAACACTGAAGCTTTCTTT
CASSQVGFGNTEAFF
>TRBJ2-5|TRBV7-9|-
TGTGCCAGCAGCTTACGGGGTCTCTACCAAGAGACCCAGTACTTC
CASSLRGLYQETQYF
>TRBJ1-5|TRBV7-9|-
TGTGCCAGCAGCTTACAAGATACAGGTCAGCCCCAGCATTTT
CASSLQDTGQPQHF
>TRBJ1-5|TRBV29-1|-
TGCAGCGTTGAAATCGGGAATAGCAATCAGCCCCAGCATTTT
CSVEIGNSNQPQHF
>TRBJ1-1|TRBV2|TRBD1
TGTGCCAGCAATATACAGGGGACGAACACTGAAGCTTTCTTT
CASNIQGTNTEAFF
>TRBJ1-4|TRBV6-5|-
TGTGCCAGCAGAGGGGAGGCAACTAATGAAAAACTGTTTTTT
CASRGEATNEKLFF
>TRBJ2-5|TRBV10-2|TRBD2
TGCGCCAGTCTCCTCGGGTCTAGCGGATCCTTAGAGACCCAGTACTTC
CASLLGSSGSLETQYF
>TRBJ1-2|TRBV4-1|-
TGCGCCAGCAGCCAAGATTGGACTGCCTACTATGGCTACACCTTC
CASSQDWTAYYGYTF
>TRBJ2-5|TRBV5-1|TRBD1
TGCGCCAGCACCACGACAGGGTCCCCACAAGAGACCCAGTACTTC
CASTTTGSPQETQYF
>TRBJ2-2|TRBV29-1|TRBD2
TGCAGCGTTGTGCGGGGGGGCGTCGGCGGGGAGCTGTTTTTT
CSVVRGGVGGELFF
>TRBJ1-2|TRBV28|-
TGTGCCAGCAGTTTATCGGGTGGCTACACCTTC
CASSLSGGYTF
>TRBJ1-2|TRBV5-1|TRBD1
TGCGCCAGCAGCGTGGGACAGGGGACCCTAAACTATGGCTACACCTTC
CASSVGQGTLNYGYTF